This T cell receptor (beta chain) was sequenced in a study of PD-1 and CTLA-4 blockade in melanoma. The data were produced by immunoSEQ multiplex PCR, yet TCRdb's version contains in-frame clones alone and is incomplete. The sample has 25,000 to 40,000 clones, approximately 90% seen once. From germline, CDR1 is LGHDT and CDR2 YNNKEL (reference sequence). The CDR3 loop spans 14 amino acids. The V gene lost 0 bases and the J gene lost 4 bases, with 10 bases spanning the gap. The chain combines TRBV3-1 (or the pseudogene TRBV3-2) with TRBJ2-7, with D tentatively TRBD2 (5 bases). The sequence was obtained from a human donor with melanoma. This sample comprised CD8+ T cells from peripheral blood, obtained from a patient given anti-PD-1 treatment. The CDR3 DNA reads TGTGCCAGCAGCCAAGAGGCGGGCCCGTACGAGCAGTACTTC. Translated: CASSQEAGPYEQYF.